The sequence of this T cell receptor beta chain was determined in a study of PD-L1 blockade in urothelial cancer. This table comes from immunoSEQ multiplex PCR, and its TCRdb copy is limited to in-frame clones, with some not included. This table has 35,000 to 45,000 clones, 80% to 95% appearing once. The sequence came from a man aged 65 to 85 with urothelial cancer. Sequencing used PBMCs, obtained around atezolizumab (anti-PD-L1) treatment.

The CDR3 DNA reads as TGTGCCAGCAGTCCATCAGGGGGTTGGACAGATACGCAGTATTTT. Encoded protein: CASSPSGGWTDTQYF. V and J are TRBV28 and TRBJ2-3; 7 nucleotides line up with TRBD1. Per the germline V gene, CDR1 is MDHEN and CDR2 is SYDVKM. Unmatched junction bases numbered 8, after V lost 5 bases and J lost 3 bases. This CDR3 spans 15 amino acids. The full variable domain, with the rest looked up from reference TRBV28 and TRBJ2-3, is DVKVTQSSRYLVKRTGEKVFLECVQDMDHENMFWYRQDPGLGLRLIYFSYDVKMKEKGDIPEGYSVSREKKERFSLILESASTNQTSMYLCASSPSGGWTDTQYFGPGTRLTVL.